The clone carrying this T cell receptor beta chain was recorded a few times. Its antigen remains unknown. The data were taken from a study of cytomegalovirus exposure and HLA in healthy donors. Study conclusions and caveats: Investigators reported fewer than 200 TCR beta chains as tied to cytomegalovirus. Most TCR sequences were uncommon, yet certain public TCRs appeared in many donors.

This CDR3 spans 17 amino acids. Germline V CDR1 and CDR2: SGHRS, YFSETQ. The V and J ends lost 0 bases and 6 bases, in that order; junction bases with no gene match: 9. The primer mix had 60 Vbeta and 13 Jbeta primers. Sequencing used immunoSEQ multiplex PCR; TCRdb keeps in-frame clones, though not all of them. The sample holds over 95,000 clones, roughly three quarters seen once. The TCR originated in a woman between 40 and 50 years old in good health and CMV-seropositive. The chain combines TRBV5-1 with TRBJ1-4; 9 nucleotides line up with TRBD1. Sequenced sample: PBMCs. Written as DNA, the CDR3 is TGCGCCAGCAGCTTGGCCGAAACAGGGGGCAGGGATGAAAAACTGTTTTTT. Its protein product is CASSLAETGGRDEKLFF.